This TCR beta chain was captured in a study of breast tumors, draining lymph nodes, adjacent tissues. This clonotype showed up many times. As yet, its antigen is unknown. TCRdb reanalysed the multiplex PCR reads using MiXCR and keeps one entry per CDR3 protein. The repertoire holds under 45,000 distinct CDR3 sequences, with over 30% as singletons. V was trimmed by 4 bases and J by 1 base, leaving 7 bases between them. CDR1 MDHEN and CDR2 SYDVKM come from the germline V gene. This CDR3 comprises 13 residues. Study-level findings and limits: Tumor repertoires ranked between lymph nodes and nontumor tissue in diversity, with V and J gene preferences.

The source material was breast tumor tissue. The TCR sequence derives from a female donor with breast cancer. Some clones in this sample may be carry-over from other donors' samples. V and J are TRBV28 and TRBJ1-2, with D possibly matching TRBD1 (6 bases). The CDR3 loop is CASSSDSNYGYTF. For the CDR3, the DNA is TGTGCCAGCAGTTCGGACAGTAACTATGGCTACACCTTC.